This paragraph covers one TCR beta chain sequence. Its antigen remains unidentified. The data were obtained in a study of shared clonotypes between healthy human individuals. Whole-study findings and limits: Larger estimated richness was generally recorded for naive subsets relative to memory subsets. Sharing across four donors was highest in naive CD4 (around 5%) and lowest in memory CD8 (about 0.4%). Sequencing depth was expected to influence donor clonotype sharing.

Using immunoSEQ multiplex PCR, the repertoire was profiled, and TCRdb retains in-frame clones only, with some absent. The sample records 1.5 million to 2.5 million clones, less than 95% being singletons. Naive CD8 cells lacked CD45RO and underwent positive selection for CCR7, leaving out terminally differentiated effector memory CD45RA+ cells. This CDR3 contains 15 residues. Unmatched junction bases numbered 5, after V lost 3 bases and J lost 5 bases. In germline, CDR1 is SNHLY, CDR2 FYNNEI. This TCR derives from a man younger than 35 in good health. Sequenced material: naive CD8+ T cells sorted from blood. The chain is built from TRBV2 and TRBJ2-1; TRBD1 agrees at 9 bases. CDR3 bases: TGTGCCAGCAGTGAGGACAGGGGTCCCGACAATGAGCAGTTCTTC. Its translation: CASSEDRGPDNEQFF.